Listed below are T cell receptor beta chains from one sample, sequenced in a study of blood T cell repertoires in COVID-19. TCRdb's table, derived via immunoSEQ multiplex PCR, lists solely in-frame clones and lacks some. The data contain roughly 380,000 clones, over 75% of them singletons. The sample comprised peripheral blood. The receptors were sampled from a woman aged 40 to 50 with COVID-19, enrolled during active disease. Both conserved end residues are part of each CDR3. The D gene is left open where the match is weak. Clone size is given for some rows only: seen once, a few or many times, or a class if the clone is expanded.

CDR3 length	J gene	D gene	clone size	V gene	CDR3 protein	CDR3 DNA
16	TRBJ2-1	TRBD2	.	TRBV11-3	CASSLRFLAGYNEQFF	TGTGCCAGCAGCTTAAGGTTTCTAGCGGGCTACAATGAGCAGTTCTTC
16	TRBJ1-5	TRBD1	.	TRBV10-3	CAISRGQRYSNQPQHF	TGTGCCATCAGTAGGGGACAGCGTTATAGCAATCAGCCCCAGCATTTT
13	TRBJ2-7	TRBD1	.	TRBV5-4	CASGQGSSYEQYF	TGTGCCAGCGGACAGGGGAGCTCCTACGAGCAGTACTTC
16	TRBJ2-7	.	.	TRBV6-5	CASSYQKFHSPYEQYF	TGTGCCAGCAGTTACCAAAAGTTCCACAGTCCCTACGAGCAGTACTTC
15	TRBJ1-3	TRBD1	.	TRBV7-2	CASGLTGDRGNTIYF	TGTGCCAGCGGATTAACAGGGGATAGGGGAAACACCATATATTTT
15	TRBJ1-2	.	.	TRBV27	CASSPLSKLNYGYTF	TGTGCCAGCAGTCCCTTGAGCAAACTTAACTATGGCTACACCTTC
15	TRBJ1-1	.	.	TRBV5-5	CASSVRVVGDAEAFF	TGTGCCAGCAGCGTCAGGGTGGTGGGTGACGCTGAAGCTTTCTTT
16	TRBJ1-3	TRBD1	.	TRBV19	CASSRARGLSGNTIYF	TGTGCCAGTAGTAGGGCCAGGGGGCTCTCTGGAAACACCATATATTTT
16	TRBJ1-5	TRBD1	.	TRBV4-2	CASSLSRQGVWQPQHF	TGTGCCAGCAGCCTTTCGCGCCAGGGGGTATGGCAGCCCCAGCATTTT
15	TRBJ1-2	TRBD1	.	TRBV18	CASSPAADRRYLYTF	TGTGCCAGCTCACCAGCGGCGGACAGGCGGTACCTCTACACCTTC
15	TRBJ1-5	.	few	TRBV7-2	CASSGGRGSNQPQHF	TGTGCCAGCAGTGGGGGAAGGGGGAGCAATCAGCCCCAGCATTTT
15	TRBJ1-4	.	.	TRBV6-5	CASSYGRVANEKLFF	TGTGCCAGCAGTTACGGGCGGGTTGCTAATGAAAAACTGTTTTTT
14	TRBJ2-7	TRBD2	.	TRBV18	CASSRAGVDYEQYF	TGTGCCAGCTCACGAGCGGGGGTCGATTACGAGCAGTACTTC
15	TRBJ2-5	TRBD1	.	TRBV7-7	CASSLGTGVQETQYF	TGTGCTAGCAGCTTAGGGACAGGGGTGCAAGAGACCCAGTACTTC
15	TRBJ1-1	.	once	TRBV14	CASSLRTGRNTEAFF	TGTGCCAGCAGCCTACGAACAGGGCGGAACACTGAAGCTTTCTTT
13	TRBJ2-7	.	.	TRBV6-1	CASSEFRSGGQYF	TGTGCCAGCAGTGAATTTCGGTCCGGAGGGCAGTACTTC
12	TRBJ2-5	TRBD1	.	TRBV30	CAWGDSQETQYF	TGTGCCTGGGGGGACAGCCAAGAGACCCAGTACTTC
14	TRBJ2-5	.	once	TRBV5-4	CASSLGGTEETQYF	TGTGCCAGCAGCTTAGGCGGGACTGAAGAGACCCAGTACTTC
15	TRBJ1-2	TRBD1	.	TRBV19	CASTLQGSRSYGYTF	TGTGCCAGTACCCTACAGGGGAGCAGGAGCTATGGCTACACCTTC
13	TRBJ2-2	.	once	TRBV2	CASSKQGDGELFF	TGTGCCAGCAGCAAACAGGGAGACGGGGAGCTGTTTTTT
17	TRBJ2-1	.	.	TRBV19	CASSISQIPSSYNEQFF	TGTGCCAGTAGTATCTCACAGATACCGAGCTCCTACAATGAGCAGTTCTTC
17	TRBJ2-1	TRBD2	.	TRBV6-2/TRBV6-3	CASSYLREGGVGNEQFF	TGTGCCAGCAGTTACCTACGAGAGGGAGGGGTCGGCAATGAGCAGTTCTTC
14	TRBJ1-5	.	once	TRBV27	CASRAGNLNQPQHF	TGTGCCAGCAGAGCCGGGAACCTAAATCAGCCCCAGCATTTT
15	TRBJ1-5	.	.	TRBV20-1	CSASSGARGNQPQHF	TGCAGTGCTAGTTCAGGGGCGCGTGGCAATCAGCCCCAGCATTTT
13	TRBJ2-2	.	.	TRBV7-9	CASSLTRTGELFF	TGTGCCAGCAGCCTTACCCGGACCGGGGAGCTGTTTTTT
15	TRBJ1-4	.	.	TRBV6-5	CASSYREGRREKLFF	TGTGCCAGCAGTTATAGGGAGGGGCGTAGGGAAAAACTGTTTTTT
12	TRBJ1-1	.	.	TRBV5-6	CASSLAGYEAFF	TGTGCCAGCAGCTTGGCGGGGTATGAAGCTTTCTTT
17	TRBJ2-1	TRBD2	few	TRBV5-1	CASSLETSGRSINEQFF	TGCGCCAGCAGCTTGGAGACTAGCGGGAGGTCCATCAATGAGCAGTTCTTC
15	TRBJ2-1	.	.	TRBV6-5	CASSVAQFGYNEQFF	TGTGCCAGCAGCGTAGCCCAATTTGGCTACAATGAGCAGTTCTTC
14	TRBJ1-6	.	.	TRBV6-2/TRBV6-3	CASSYEGVRSPLHF	TGTGCCAGCAGTTACGAGGGAGTGCGTTCACCCCTCCACTTT
17	TRBJ2-7	TRBD2	.	TRBV14	CASSQFLAGVHTYEQYF	TGTGCCAGCAGCCAATTTCTAGCGGGGGTACACACCTACGAGCAGTACTTC
17	TRBJ2-2	TRBD2	.	TRBV12-5	CASGLVRGGSRTGELFF	TGTGCTAGTGGTTTGGTACGGGGGGGCAGTCGGACCGGGGAGCTGTTTTTT
14	TRBJ2-5	.	.	TRBV11-1	CASSARTAQETQYF	TGTGCCAGCAGCGCAAGGACAGCTCAAGAGACCCAGTACTTC
13	TRBJ1-1	.	.	TRBV2	CASSEETGGEAFF	TGTGCCAGCAGTGAAGAGACAGGCGGAGAAGCTTTCTTT
15	TRBJ2-5	.	.	TRBV27	CASSERFGGQETQYF	TGTGCCAGCAGTGAGCGATTCGGAGGGCAAGAGACCCAGTACTTC
15	TRBJ1-5	.	once	TRBV7-2	CASSLGRDSNQPQHF	TGTGCCAGCAGCTTAGGTCGGGATAGCAATCAGCCCCAGCATTTT
14	TRBJ1-1	TRBD1	.	TRBV19	CASTPDRWNTEAFF	TGTGCCAGTACCCCGGACAGGTGGAACACTGAAGCTTTCTTT
14	TRBJ1-6	.	.	TRBV6-5	CASSPLGGNSPLHF	TGTGCCAGCTCTCCGCTTGGCGGTAATTCACCCCTCCACTTT
13	TRBJ1-1	.	.	TRBV5-1	CASSFLANTEAFF	TGCGCCAGCAGCTTCTTGGCCAACACTGAAGCTTTCTTT
13	TRBJ1-1	.	once	TRBV30	CAWRQGSSLVAFF	TGTGCCTGGAGACAGGGTAGCTCCCTTGTAGCTTTCTTT